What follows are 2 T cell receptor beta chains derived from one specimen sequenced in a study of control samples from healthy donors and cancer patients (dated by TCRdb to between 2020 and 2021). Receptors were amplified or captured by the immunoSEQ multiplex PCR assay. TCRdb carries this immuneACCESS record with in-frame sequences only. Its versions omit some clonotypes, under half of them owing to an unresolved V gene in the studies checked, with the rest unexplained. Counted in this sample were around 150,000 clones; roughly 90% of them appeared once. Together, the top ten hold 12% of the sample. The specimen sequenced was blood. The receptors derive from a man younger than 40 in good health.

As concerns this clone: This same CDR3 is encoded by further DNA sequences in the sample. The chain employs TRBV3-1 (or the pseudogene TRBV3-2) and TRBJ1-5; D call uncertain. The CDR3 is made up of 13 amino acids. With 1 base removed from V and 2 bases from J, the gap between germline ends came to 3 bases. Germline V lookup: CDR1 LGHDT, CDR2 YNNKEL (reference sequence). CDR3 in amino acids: CASSQGGNQPQHF. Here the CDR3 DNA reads TGTGCCAGCAGCCAAGGGGGCAATCAGCCCCAGCATTTT.

CDR3 region: CASSIPVRASSYEQYF. In DNA form, the CDR3 reads TGTGCCAGCAGTATACCCGTTAGGGCTTCATCCTACGAGCAGTACTTC. The chain couples TRBV28 to TRBJ2-7; D uncertain. The CDR3 has 16 amino acids. Trimming pared 5 bases from V and 1 base from J, leaving 18 bases between. CDR1 is MDHEN, CDR2 SYDVKM, per germline.